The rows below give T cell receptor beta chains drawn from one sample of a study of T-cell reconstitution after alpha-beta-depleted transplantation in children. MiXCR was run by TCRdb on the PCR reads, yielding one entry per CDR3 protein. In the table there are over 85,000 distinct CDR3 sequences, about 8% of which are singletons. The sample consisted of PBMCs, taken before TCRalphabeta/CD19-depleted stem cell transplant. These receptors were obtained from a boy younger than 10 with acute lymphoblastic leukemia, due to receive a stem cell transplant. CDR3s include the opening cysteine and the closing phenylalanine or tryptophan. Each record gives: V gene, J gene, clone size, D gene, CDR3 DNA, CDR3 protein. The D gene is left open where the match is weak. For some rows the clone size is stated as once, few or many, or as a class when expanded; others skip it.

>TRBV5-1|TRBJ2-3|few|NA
TGCGCCAGCAGCTTGACTGGGGCAGGTGGCTCTAGCACAGATACGCAGTATTTT
CASSLTGAGGSSTDTQYF
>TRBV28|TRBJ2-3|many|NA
TGTGCCAGCAGTTCCTCAGGGGAGGGCACAGATACGCAGTATTTT
CASSSSGEGTDTQYF
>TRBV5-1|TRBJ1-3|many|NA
TGCGCCAGCAGCTTGACAGGACGAGGAAACACCATATATTTT
CASSLTGRGNTIYF
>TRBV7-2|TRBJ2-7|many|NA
TGTGCCAGCAGTCTTCTCCGGGGACCCTACGAGCAGTACTTC
CASSLLRGPYEQYF
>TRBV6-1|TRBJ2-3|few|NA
TGTGCCAGCAGTGAACAACAGGGCTGGGCAGATACGCAGTATTTT
CASSEQQGWADTQYF
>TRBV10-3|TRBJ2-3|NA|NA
TGTGCCATCAGTGAATTAGGCGGCTCTAGCACAGATACGCAGTATTTT
CAISELGGSSTDTQYF
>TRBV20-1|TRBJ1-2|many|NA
TGCAGTGCTAGAGATCGCGGCTACACCTTC
CSARDRGYTF
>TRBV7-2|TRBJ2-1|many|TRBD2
TGTGCCAGCAGCAGACGACTAGCGGGGGCCGGTGAGCAGTTCTTC
CASSRRLAGAGEQFF
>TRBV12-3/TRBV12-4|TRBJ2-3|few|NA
TGTGCCAGCAGTTTCTCCCTAGCTAGCACAGATACGCAGTATTTT
CASSFSLASTDTQYF
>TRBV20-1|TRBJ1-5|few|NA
TGCAGTGCTAGAATGCGAGGGGAGGGACCCCAGCATTTT
CSARMRGEGPQHF
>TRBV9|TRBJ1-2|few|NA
TGTGCCAGCAGCGGACGGCGTGGCTACACCTTC
CASSGRRGYTF
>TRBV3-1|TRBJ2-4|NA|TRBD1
TGTGCCAGCAGCCCCCACAGGGGGCAAAACATTCAGTACTTC
CASSPHRGQNIQYF
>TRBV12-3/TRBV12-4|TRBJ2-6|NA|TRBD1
TGTGCCAGCAGCTCTGGACAGGGGTTCTCTGGGGCCAACGTCCTGACTTTC
CASSSGQGFSGANVLTF
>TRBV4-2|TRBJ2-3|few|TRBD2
TGTGCCAGCAGCCCACTACTAGCGGGGGGCCGGGATACGCAGTATTTT
CASSPLLAGGRDTQYF
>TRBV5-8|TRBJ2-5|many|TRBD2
TGTGCCAGCAGCTTGAAACTAGCGAAGGTTACCCAGTACTTC
CASSLKLAKVTQYF
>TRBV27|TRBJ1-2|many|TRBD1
TGTGCCAGCAGGCAACATCAGGGGGACTATGGCTACACCTTC
CASRQHQGDYGYTF
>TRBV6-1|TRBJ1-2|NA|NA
TGTGCCAGCAGTGTGACAGCTTCGATCTATGGCTACACCTTC
CASSVTASIYGYTF
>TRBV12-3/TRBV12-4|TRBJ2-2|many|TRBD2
TGTGCCAGCACCCTAGCGGGGGCGTCCACCGGGGAGCTGTTTTTT
CASTLAGASTGELFF
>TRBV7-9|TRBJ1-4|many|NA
TGTGCCAGCAGCTTAAATGTTGAAAAACTGTTTTTT
CASSLNVEKLFF
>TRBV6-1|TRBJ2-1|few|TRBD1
TGTGCCAGCAAGATCGGGACAGGGGCAGACAATGAGCAGTTCTTC
CASKIGTGADNEQFF
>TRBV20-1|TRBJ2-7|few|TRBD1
TGCAGTGGGACGGACAGGGGGCCCTACGAGCAGTACTTC
CSGTDRGPYEQYF
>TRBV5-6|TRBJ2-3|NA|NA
TGTGCCAGCAGCCCGGCGGGTCAGGGATTCACAGATACGCAGTATTTT
CASSPAGQGFTDTQYF
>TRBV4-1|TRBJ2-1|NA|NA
TGCGCCAGCAGCCCCCCAAGAATTATCAATGAGCAGTTCTTC
CASSPPRIINEQFF
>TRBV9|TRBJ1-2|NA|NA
TGTGCCAGCAGCGGGCCTCTTTATGGCTACACCTTC
CASSGPLYGYTF
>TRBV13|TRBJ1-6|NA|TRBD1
TGTGCCAGCAGCCTCCCCGGGACAGGGGGCGACTCACCCCTCCACTTT
CASSLPGTGGDSPLHF
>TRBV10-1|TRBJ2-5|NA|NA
TGCGCCAGCATAGGACAGTTCGAAGAGACCCAGTACTTC
CASIGQFEETQYF
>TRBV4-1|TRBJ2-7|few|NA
TGCGCCAGCAGCCAAGCCCCCTCGGCAGGAACAGCCTACGAGCAGTACTTC
CASSQAPSAGTAYEQYF
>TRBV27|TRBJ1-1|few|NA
TGTGCCAGCAGTACTAGACAGAAGATGAACACTGAAGCTTTCTTT
CASSTRQKMNTEAFF
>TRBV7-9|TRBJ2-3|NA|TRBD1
TGTGCCAGCAGCTCGGGACAGGGGGCAGATACGCAGTATTTT
CASSSGQGADTQYF
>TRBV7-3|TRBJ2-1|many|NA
TGTGCCAGCAGCTTATGGGGTACGGGCAATGAGCAGTTCTTC
CASSLWGTGNEQFF
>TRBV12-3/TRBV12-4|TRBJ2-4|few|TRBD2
TGTGCCAGCAGTCTTTATACGGGGGGGAACATTCAGTACTTC
CASSLYTGGNIQYF
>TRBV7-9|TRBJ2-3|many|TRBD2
TGTGCCAGCAGCTTTGGCGGGGGCGGACTAGCCACAGATACGCAGTATTTT
CASSFGGGGLATDTQYF
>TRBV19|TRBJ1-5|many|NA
TGTGCCAGTAGTATCTCGGGCAATCAGCCCCAGCATTTT
CASSISGNQPQHF
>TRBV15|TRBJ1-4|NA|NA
TGTGCCACCAGCAGAGTCGGGGTACGGGGGGCTTTGATGACCCTGTTTTTT
CATSRVGVRGALMTLFF
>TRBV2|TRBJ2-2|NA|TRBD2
TGTGCCAGCAGTGCCGGACTAGCCCCCGGGGAGCTGTTTTTT
CASSAGLAPGELFF
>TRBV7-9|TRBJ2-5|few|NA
TGTGCCAGCAGCCCCCTGGGGGCACAAGAGACCCAGTACTTC
CASSPLGAQETQYF
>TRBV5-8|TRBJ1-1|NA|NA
TGTGCCAGCAGCAAGACAGAGAACACTGAAGCTTTCTTT
CASSKTENTEAFF
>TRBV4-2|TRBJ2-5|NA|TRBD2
TGTGCCAGCAGCCAACCCTGGACTAGCGGGGGGGCGGTCCAAGAGACCCAGTACTTC
CASSQPWTSGGAVQETQYF
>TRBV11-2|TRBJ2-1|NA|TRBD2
TGTGCCAGCAGCTTCGGATTGAGGGGACTAGCGGGGAGGAGCTCCTACAATGAGCAGTTCTTC
CASSFGLRGLAGRSSYNEQFF
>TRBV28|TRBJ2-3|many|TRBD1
TGTGCCAGCAGTTCGATGACAGGGGATACGCAGTATTTT
CASSSMTGDTQYF
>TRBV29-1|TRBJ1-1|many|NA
TGCAGCGGGTACAGGGAATGGGGCACTGAAGCTTTCTTT
CSGYREWGTEAFF
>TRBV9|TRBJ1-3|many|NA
TGTGCCAGCAGCCGGAGGGGTCTCGAAAACACCATATATTTT
CASSRRGLENTIYF
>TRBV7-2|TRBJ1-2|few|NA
TGTGCCAGCAGCCCCAGCGCGGGGTACGGCTACACCTTC
CASSPSAGYGYTF
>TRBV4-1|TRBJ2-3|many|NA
TGCGCCAGCAGCCAAGCCTCACGGGCAGGCCGCGGAGATACGCAGTATTTT
CASSQASRAGRGDTQYF
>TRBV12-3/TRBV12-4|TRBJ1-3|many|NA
TGTGCCAGCAGCCCCGGGGGGCATAGGATTTCTGGAAACACCATATATTTT
CASSPGGHRISGNTIYF